One and the same sample provided the 9 T cell receptor beta chains below, sequenced in a study of regulatory T cells in long-lasting Graves disease. As to time point: newly diagnosed GD, antithyroid drugs for less than 3 months. Construction of the TCR library relied on RNA isolated from PBMCs. The TCR beta library used iRepertoire HTBI primers with Arm-PCR amplification of CDR3. TCRdb reprocessed the multiplex PCR reads with MiXCR, giving one entry per CDR3 protein. The sample holds roughly 380,000 distinct CDR3 sequences, 16% seen once. The data were also submitted as part of a second study, on T cells in Graves' hyperthyroidism and ophthalmopathy.

Specimen: peripheral blood mononuclear cells (PBMCs), collected at new diagnosis, from a patient treated with antithyroid drugs. The receptors were gathered from a man aged 40-49 years with Graves disease.

This clonotype occurred many times. This chain links TRBV7-9 with TRBJ2-7; the D is unclear. The ends were cut back, 2 bases at V and 7 bases at J, with 9 bases in the middle. Germline V CDR1 and CDR2: SEHNR, FQNEAQ (reference sequence). The CDR3 is 12 amino acids. The CDR3 coding sequence is TGTGCCAGCAGCTTAATGTCCTCAGAGCAGTACTTC. Its protein is CASSLMSSEQYF.

Here the CDR3 reads CASSPDGGDHEKLFF. The CDR3 region has the DNA TGTGCCAGCAGCCCGGACGGGGGTGATCATGAAAAACTGTTTTTT. The rearrangement uses TRBV11-2 and TRBJ1-4; D may be TRBD1 (5 bases). Trimming stripped 5 bases from V and 6 bases from J, with 16 bases between. Per the germline V gene, CDR1 is SGHAT and CDR2 is FQNNGV. The CDR3 extends over 15 amino acids.

This clonotype was counted ten times or more. V is TRBV28 and J is TRBJ1-2; TRBD1 might be the D (6 bases). V lost 4 bases and J 5 bases, leaving 11 bases between the germline ends. CDR1 is MDHEN and CDR2 is SYDVKM in the germline V gene. The CDR3 sequence is 13 residues long. The CDR3 reads CASSSGQWYGYTF. For the CDR3, the DNA is TGTGCCAGCAGTTCCGGACAGTGGTATGGCTACACCTTC.

This clonotype was seen many times. This chain links TRBV12-3 or TRBV12-4 with TRBJ2-2; no clear D gene. CDR3 length: 15 residues. V was pared by 2 bases and J by 6 bases, with 13 bases between. As DNA, the CDR3 is TGTGCCAGCAGTTTACCGAAGGGATTGGCCGGGGAGCTGTTTTTT. The encoded protein is CASSLPKGLAGELFF.

The rearrangement joins TRBV5-1 to TRBJ1-3; a possible D gene is TRBD1 (5 bases). CDR1 and CDR2 from the germline V gene are SGHRS and YFSETQ. The CDR3 extends over 14 amino acids. Between the trimmed V and J ends, which lost 4 bases and 1 base, there was a span of 9 bases. The CDR3 is CASSETGSGNTIYF. The DNA for the CDR3 is TGCGCCAGCAGCGAAACAGGATCTGGAAACACCATATATTTT. The full variable domain, with the rest looked up from reference TRBV5-1 and TRBJ1-3, is KAGVTQTPRYLIKTRGQQVTLSCSPISGHRSVSWYQQTPGQGLQFLFEYFSETQRNKGNFPGRFSGRQFSNSRSEMNVSTLELGDSALYLCASSETGSGNTIYFGEGSWLTVV.

This clonotype showed up many times. The chain uses TRBV12-3 or TRBV12-4 and TRBJ2-7; D gene ambiguous. The V and J ends lost 4 bases and 1 base respectively, with 14 bases between them. This CDR3 spans 15 amino acids. The CDR3 DNA sequence: TGTGCCAGCAGTTCAATTTCGACATTATCCTACGAGCAGTACTTC. Protein product: CASSSISTLSYEQYF.

Many counts were recorded for this clonotype. The chain combines TRBV28 with TRBJ2-7, with D hard to call. Trimming shortened V by 5 bases and J by 1 base, and 3 bases separated the two germline ends. CDR3 length: 11 residues. Germline V gene lookup returns CDR1 MDHEN and CDR2 SYDVKM. Here the CDR3 reads CASSQSYEQYF. CDR3 coding DNA: TGTGCCAGCAGTCAATCCTACGAGCAGTACTTC.

This rearrangement joins TRBV29-1 to TRBJ1-2, with a possible D match to TRBD1 (6 bases). V was pared by 4 bases and J by 8 bases, with 14 bases between. The length of the CDR3 is 12 residues. The germline gives CDR1 SQVTM, CDR2 ANQGSEA. The CDR3 is CSVGRTAWGYTF. The CDR3 region has the DNA TGCAGCGTTGGGAGGACAGCGTGGGGCTACACCTTC.

The V call is TRBV20-1, the J call TRBJ2-2; 8 bases fit TRBD2. The CDR3 consists of 14 residues. J gave up 4 bases and V 3 bases, and 4 bases lay outside the gene matches. CDR1 DFQATT and CDR2 SNEGSKA come from the germline V gene (reference sequence). In nucleotides, the CDR3 is TGCAGTGCTAGCGGGGGGGCGACCACCGGGGAGCTGTTTTTT. Protein sequence: CSASGGATTGELFF.